The 22 T cell receptor beta chains below come from one sample, sequenced in a study of T cell changes during pregnancy in multiple sclerosis. Sequenced by immunoSEQ multiplex PCR; TCRdb stores in-frame clones only, minus some. Of almost 50,000 clones in the sample, almost 95% were seen once. Specimen: peripheral blood, collected after pregnancy. These receptor sequences come from a female donor with multiple sclerosis, enrolled in a pregnancy study.

Notes on this clone: The junction shows a germline mismatch at one end, possibly a read error. The chain has TRBV7-2 and TRBJ1-2; D not certain. This CDR3 is built from 12 residues. The germline CDR1 and CDR2 sequences are SGHTA and FQGNSA. CDR3 coding DNA: TGTGCCAGCAGCTTAGATCGGGAGATCCCTTACTTC. Its translation is CASSLDREIPYF.

The rearrangement uses TRBV7-2 and TRBJ1-3; tentative D call: TRBD1 (6 bases). V was pared by 5 bases and J by 4 bases, with 9 bases between. The CDR3 length is 13 residues. CDR1 is SGHTA and CDR2 is FQGNSA in the germline V gene. CDR3 amino acids: CASSIDRGNTIYF. CDR3 DNA sequence: TGTGCCAGCAGCATCGACAGGGGAAACACCATATATTTT.

This chain uses TRBV7-2 with TRBJ1-6, with 12 nucleotides matching TRBD1. Germline CDR1 SGHTA, CDR2 FQGNSA. V lost 3 bases, J lost 7 bases, and 7 bases stayed unmatched. The CDR3 is 17 amino acids. The CDR3 loop reads CASSFPGQGAKNSPLHF. The CDR3 DNA follows: TGTGCCAGCAGCTTTCCGGGACAGGGGGCGAAGAATTCACCCCTCCACTTT.

This clone was detected once. The V and J genes are TRBV27 and TRBJ2-5; TRBD2 matches at 12 bases. The CDR3 extends over 16 amino acids. V lost 5 bases, J lost 4 bases, and 8 bases stayed unmatched. From germline, CDR1 is MNHEY and CDR2 SMNVEV (reference sequence). The CDR3 DNA is TGTGCCAGCAGTCCCCTAGCGGGGGGGTTAGGAGAGACCCAGTACTTC. Protein sequence: CASSPLAGGLGETQYF.

The chain combines TRBV9 with TRBJ2-7; the D gene is possibly TRBD1 (6 bases). The germline V gene encodes CDR1 SGDLS and CDR2 YYNGEE. The CDR3 sequence is 15 residues long. V was shortened by 0 bases and J by 2 bases, with 12 bases between the two germline ends. The CDR3 DNA sequence: TGTGCCAGCAGCGTAGCCGGGACATCCGCCTACGAGCAGTACTTC. Translation gives CASSVAGTSAYEQYF. Drawing the rest from reference TRBV9 and TRBJ2-7, the complete variable domain is DSGVTQTPKHLITATGQRVTLRCSPRSGDLSVYWYQQSLDQGLQFLIQYYNGEERAKGNILERFSAQQFPDLHSELNLSSLELGDSALYFCASSVAGTSAYEQYFGPGTRLTVT.

The CDR3 coding sequence is TGTGCCAGCAGTGGGACAGCAGTCTCTGGAAACACCATATATTTT. Its translation: CASSGTAVSGNTIYF. This chain links TRBV2 with TRBJ1-3, with D maybe TRBD1 (6 bases). The germline gives CDR1 SNHLY, CDR2 FYNNEI. V was shortened by 4 bases and J by 0 bases, with 10 bases between the two germline ends. The CDR3 has 15 amino acids.

V usage is TRBV7-2 and J usage is TRBJ2-3; 12 bases fit TRBD2. The CDR3 runs 17 residues. CDR1 and CDR2 (germline): SGHTA, FQGNSA. V dropped 1 base and J dropped 4; count of bases not matched to a gene: 6. The CDR3 DNA reads as TGTGCCAGCAGCTTAGGCCTAGCGGGGGGGCGAGCAGATACGCAGTATTTT. Protein product: CASSLGLAGGRADTQYF.

V gene TRBV5-1 combines with J gene TRBJ1-2; TRBD1 is a possible D gene (5 bases). Trimming took 4 bases from V and 4 from J, leaving 17 bases between them. In germline, CDR1 is SGHRS, CDR2 YFSETQ. CDR3 length equals 15 residues. The CDR3 region is CASSGTGTSPYGYTF. In DNA form, the CDR3 reads TGCGCCAGCAGCGGAACAGGTACCTCTCCCTATGGCTACACCTTC.

The V call is TRBV19, the J call TRBJ1-6, with 7 nucleotides matching TRBD1. With 9 bases clipped from V and 5 bases from J, the junction kept 10 bases outside the gene matches. The CDR3 has 15 amino acids. Germline lookup yields CDR1 LNHDA and CDR2 SQIVND (reference sequence). CDR3 DNA: TGTGCCAGCAGACCCGGGACAGCGGATAATTCACCCCTCCACTTT. It is translated as CASRPGTADNSPLHF.

V is TRBV12-5 and J is TRBJ1-1; D may be TRBD1 (5 bases). The V end was cut by 0 bases, the J end by 3 bases, with 8 bases between. The CDR3 is 14 amino acids. Germline CDR1 LGHNT, CDR2 FRNRAP. The CDR3 nucleotides read TGTGCTAGTGGTTTGGTGGGGCGCGACACTGAAGCTTTCTTT. Translated: CASGLVGRDTEAFF.

The chain is built from TRBV29-1 and TRBJ2-7; D not resolved. This CDR3 region has 12 residues. Germline V gives CDR1 SQVTM, CDR2 ANQGSEA. Trimming left V 4 bases short and J 0 bases short, with 7 bases between. The CDR3 region is CSVGPSSYEQYF. CDR3 coding DNA: TGCAGCGTTGGCCCTAGCTCCTACGAGCAGTACTTC.

The CDR3 sequence is CASRGFMPSSYNEQFF. The CDR3 DNA sequence: TGTGCCAGTAGGGGCTTTATGCCGAGCTCCTACAATGAGCAGTTCTTC. This chain links TRBV19 with TRBJ2-1, with D uncertain. Germline CDR1 is LNHDA and CDR2 is SQIVND (reference sequence). Trimming pared 6 bases from V and 0 bases from J, leaving 15 bases between. This CDR3 is 16 amino acids long.

J is TRBJ1-3 and V is TRBV7-2; a weak D match, TRBD1 (5 bases). CDR1 and CDR2 (germline): SGHTA, FQGNSA. V shed 6 bases and J shed 4 bases, with 13 bases lying between them. The CDR3 loop spans 14 amino acids. The CDR3 region has the DNA TGTGCCAGCAGTTTTCCCCAGGGAGGAAACACCATATATTTT. It encodes CASSFPQGGNTIYF.

This clone was observed a handful of times. The V call is TRBV6-4, the J call TRBJ2-2; TRBD2 matches 13 bases. The CDR3 has 16 amino acids. CDR1 and CDR2 from the germline V gene are MRHNA and SNTAGT. The J segment lost 5 bases and the V segment lost 0 bases, leaving 0 bases of the junction unmatched. The CDR3 loop reads CASSDSTSGGTGELFF. The CDR3 region has the DNA TGTGCCAGCAGTGACTCGACTAGCGGGGGGACCGGGGAGCTGTTTTTT.

The genes are TRBV23-1 and TRBJ2-5, with 7 bases aligning to TRBD2. TRBV23-1 is placed among ORFs of uncertain function. After removal of 8 bases from V and 2 bases from J, the junction contained 11 bases not matched to a gene. This CDR3 has 15 amino acids. The CDR3 protein is CASFPGGGLQETQYF. The CDR3 region has the DNA TGCGCCAGCTTTCCTGGGGGGGGACTACAAGAGACCCAGTACTTC.

The CDR3 DNA sequence: TGTGCCAGCAGCGTAGAGGGGATTAACACTGAAGCTTTCTTT. Residues: CASSVEGINTEAFF. This chain connects TRBV9 to TRBJ1-1, with a weak D call TRBD1 (5 bases). Germline V gives CDR1 SGDLS, CDR2 YYNGEE. With 0 bases removed from V and 2 bases from J, the gap between germline ends came to 8 bases. The CDR3 totals 14 residues.

The V gene is TRBV29-1, the J gene TRBJ2-5, with 9 nucleotides matching TRBD2. The V and J ends lost 6 bases and 2 bases, in that order; junction bases with no gene match: 1. The germline V gene has CDR1 SQVTM and CDR2 ANQGSEA. The CDR3 contains 12 residues. CDR3 DNA: TGCAGCGTAGGACTAGCGCAAGAGACCCAGTACTTC. Its translation: CSVGLAQETQYF.

V and J are TRBV2 and TRBJ1-1; tentatively, D is TRBD1 (5 bases). V was trimmed by 7 bases and J by 0 bases, leaving 9 bases between them. CDR1 and CDR2 from the germline V gene are SNHLY and FYNNEI. The CDR3 runs to 13 residues. The DNA of the CDR3 is TGTGCCAGCATGACGGACATGAACACTGAAGCTTTCTTT. Translating gives CASMTDMNTEAFF.

The chain couples TRBV27 to TRBJ2-7; TRBD1 matches 7 bases. Germline V gene data show CDR1 as MNHEY and CDR2 as SMNVEV (reference sequence). This CDR3 comprises 15 residues. V was pared by 2 bases and J by 2 bases, with 6 bases of the junction left unmatched. The chain's CDR3 is CASSLRQGVPYEQYF. In DNA, the CDR3 is TGTGCCAGCAGTTTACGGCAGGGGGTACCCTACGAGCAGTACTTC.

The V gene is TRBV11-2, the J gene TRBJ2-7, with 7 bases fitting TRBD1. The CDR3 spans 14 residues. The ends lost 1 base at V and 6 bases at J; junction bases unmatched: 6. Germline CDR1 reads SGHAT; CDR2 reads FQNNGV. DNA of the CDR3: TGTGCCAGCAGCTTAGGGGGGTACAGGGGCGAGCAGTACTTC. Translated, it gives CASSLGGYRGEQYF.

The rearrangement joins TRBV27 to TRBJ1-6; D is ambiguous. This CDR3 region has 14 residues. Trimming left V 0 bases short and J 8 bases short, with 8 bases between. CDR1 is MNHEY and CDR2 is SMNVEV in the germline V gene (reference sequence). The CDR3 bases are TGTGCCAGCAGTTTATCCCGCGGATATTCACCCCTCCACTTT. This gives the protein CASSLSRGYSPLHF.

CDR3 protein: CASSERQGYTGELFF. Written as DNA, the CDR3 is TGTGCCAGCAGTGAAAGACAGGGTTACACCGGGGAGCTGTTTTTT. The V gene is TRBV25-1, the J gene TRBJ2-2; 7 bases are a match to TRBD1. The J segment lost 3 bases and the V segment lost 2 bases, leaving 3 bases of the junction unmatched. This CDR3 has 15 residues. Germline V lookup: CDR1 MGHDK, CDR2 SYGVNS.